The subject of this entry is one T cell receptor (beta chain). The antigen it recognizes is unknown. Nothing much larger sits one base from this clone, and base qualities are not available. The CDR3, cysteine through phenylalanine, is 15 amino acids long. Of the read, only the CDR3 DNA is kept; its 45 bases are in frame from base 1. Ends trimmed: V by 7 bases, J by 5 bases; bases unmatched to a gene: 13. CDR1 and CDR2 are drawn from the germline V gene (reference sequence): LNHDA, SQIVND. This specimen belongs to a study of blood T cell repertoires in COVID-19 (dated by TCRdb to about 2020). Describing the broader study: Samples covering the acute and convalescent phases of COVID-19 were provided by collaborators in the United States, Italy and Spain. Subjects who had been exposed to COVID-19, were actively infected with it, or had recovered from it provided the deeply sampled blood TCRbeta repertoires that made up the dataset. Where available, HLA class I and class II types were taken from metadata supplied by the sample provider and were not determined by assay-based typing. The material from the prospective study consisted of cDNA or gDNA derived from T cells, B-cell-depleted T cells, or PBMCs. Samples were obtained from the ongoing ImmuneRACE study (first 160 participants) and from 1,000 to 1,500 subjects provided by 6 global collaborators. Sample metadata almost always included a de-identified subject ID, COVID-19 status, age in years and sex. The repertoires were released in a freely available public database meant as a resource for research on the immune response to SARS-CoV-2.

General findings and caveats noted by the study authors: The amount of clinical and demographic metadata varied by source and participant and was provided uncurated.

The immunoSEQ Assay, a bias-controlled multiplex PCR, was used to amplify TCRbeta CDR3 regions from genomic DNA. On the authors' methods: The number of nucleated cells in each sample was estimated from the amplification of reference gene primers within the assay. Sequence reads were collapsed and filtered to measure the absolute abundance of every unique TCRbeta CDR3 rearrangement. For each sample, productive Simpson clonality was calculated as the square root of Simpson's diversity index over productive rearrangements. TCRdb took over this immuneACCESS table, retaining in-frame rearrangements with V and J assigned. Such tables are incomplete; in checked studies, under half of the missing clones stem from an unresolved V gene, and the remainder is unexplained. The V and J calls and clone size were taken over from that table, and D and trimming were inferred from the DNA. For this sample there are 200,000 to 250,000 clones; about 84% appear just once. About 7.8% of the sample comes from the top ten.

One collaborating source in Seattle enrolled patients while the patients were actively infected and followed the patients over time throughout the course of disease. The collaborating institutions used their own protocols to collect whole blood in K2EDTA tubes. For TCRbeta analysis, collaborator samples were shipped as frozen whole blood, as isolated PBMCs, or as DNA extracted from either sample type. The V and J genes are TRBV19 and TRBJ1-2, with 7 central nucleotides matching TRBD1. The origin of this receptor is a woman of 80 years or more with COVID-19, enrolled during active disease. Input material: peripheral blood. The CDR3 region: CASTVNQGGSYGYTF. In nucleotide form, the sequence is TGTGCCAGTACCGTCAACCAGGGGGGAAGTTATGGCTACACCTTC.